This TCR beta chain was identified during a study of OX40 agonist ivuxolimab in advanced cancers. The wider study: Prior anti-PD-1, anti-PD-L1 or anti-CTLA-4 therapy did not bar entry, and about 38% had some.

Study-wide points: Clonal expansion by week 6 occurred in CD4+ and CD8+ blood T cells (at 0.1 to 3.0 mg/kg).

TCRdb's table, derived via immunoSEQ multiplex PCR, lists solely in-frame clones and lacks some. This table holds under 150,000 clones, 80% to 90% found once. As to this clone: Its target is not known.

The sequence was collected from an adult with an advanced solid tumor such as melanoma, head and neck, liver or kidney cancer. The material was CD4+ or CD8+ T cells sorted from blood, obtained in a trial of the OX40 agonist ivuxolimab.

CDR3 DNA: TGTGCCAGCAGCCCCGGACAGAGAATAAATTCACCCCTCCACTTT. Its translation: CASSPGQRINSPLHF. The rearrangement uses TRBV6-6 and TRBJ1-6, with D possibly being TRBD1 (6 bases). The CDR3 extends over 15 amino acids. CDR1 is MNHNY, CDR2 SVGAGI, per germline (reference sequence). V lost 6 bases to trimming and J lost 7 bases, with 16 bases between them.